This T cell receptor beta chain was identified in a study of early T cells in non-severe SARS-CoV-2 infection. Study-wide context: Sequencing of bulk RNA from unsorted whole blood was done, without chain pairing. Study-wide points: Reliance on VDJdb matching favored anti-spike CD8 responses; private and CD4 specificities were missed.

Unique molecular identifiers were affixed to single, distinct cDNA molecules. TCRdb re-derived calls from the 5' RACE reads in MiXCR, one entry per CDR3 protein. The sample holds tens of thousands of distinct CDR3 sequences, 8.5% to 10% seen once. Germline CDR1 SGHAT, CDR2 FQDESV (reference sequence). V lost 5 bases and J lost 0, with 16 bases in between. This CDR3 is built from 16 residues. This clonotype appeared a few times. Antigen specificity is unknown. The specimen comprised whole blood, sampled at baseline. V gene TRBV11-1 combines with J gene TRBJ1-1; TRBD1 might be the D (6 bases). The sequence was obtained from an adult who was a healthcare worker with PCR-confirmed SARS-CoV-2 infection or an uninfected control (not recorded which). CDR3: CASSRRGGGLNTEAFF. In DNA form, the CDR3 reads TGTGCCAGCAGCCGACGGGGGGGCGGCTTGAACACTGAAGCTTTCTTT.